These T cell receptor beta chains were read from a single sample in a study of OX40 agonist ivuxolimab in advanced cancers. The assay was immunoSEQ multiplex PCR, and TCRdb's table has in-frame clones only and misses some. The sample lists 45,000 to 65,000 clones, less than 90% occurring once. The sequenced sample was CD4+ or CD8+ T cells sorted from blood, obtained in a trial of the OX40 agonist ivuxolimab. All receptors derive from an adult with an advanced solid tumor such as melanoma, head and neck, liver or kidney cancer. CDR3s include the opening cysteine and the closing phenylalanine or tryptophan. Each record gives: J gene, clone size, D gene, V gene, CDR3 protein, CDR3 DNA. A D gene is named only where the DNA matches it firmly. Some rows have no size entry. The others give once, few or many, or a class for an expanded clone.

TRBJ1-2 | NA | NA | TRBV27 | CASSSRTVLNYGYTF | TGTGCCAGCAGTTCCCGGACAGTCCTCAACTATGGCTACACCTTC
TRBJ1-3 | NA | NA | TRBV7-6 | CASSLAELGAGNTIYF | TGTGCCAGCAGCTTAGCGGAGTTAGGGGCTGGAAACACCATATATTTT
TRBJ1-5 | NA | TRBD1 | TRBV30 | CAWSGGTGPYQPQHF | TGTGCCTGGAGTGGCGGGACAGGTCCCTATCAGCCCCAGCATTTT
TRBJ2-7 | NA | NA | TRBV27 | CASSLGAGSNYEQYF | TGTGCCAGCAGTTTAGGGGCAGGGAGCAACTACGAGCAGTACTTC
TRBJ1-4 | NA | NA | TRBV30 | CAWSGGDEKLFF | TGTGCCTGGAGCGGAGGGGACGAAAAACTGTTTTTT
TRBJ2-7 | NA | NA | TRBV11-2 | CASSLDPDLPNEQYF | TGTGCCAGCAGCTTAGATCCGGACCTCCCGAACGAGCAGTACTTC
TRBJ1-1 | NA | NA | TRBV9 | CASSPSGGLNTEAFF | TGTGCCAGCAGCCCCTCTGGGGGGCTGAACACTGAAGCTTTCTTT
TRBJ1-1 | NA | NA | TRBV29-1 | CSVEGRGEYPEAFF | TGCAGCGTTGAAGGGAGGGGGGAGTACCCTGAAGCTTTCTTT
TRBJ2-4 | NA | TRBD2 | TRBV13 | CASSSMGLAGGTLAKNIQYF | TGTGCCAGCAGCTCCATGGGACTAGCGGGGGGAACTCTAGCCAAAAACATTCAGTACTTC
TRBJ1-6 | NA | NA | TRBV6-6 | CASRVQSSYNSPLHF | TGTGCCAGCAGAGTACAGAGCTCCTATAATTCACCCCTCCACTTT
TRBJ2-2 | NA | NA | TRBV6-1 | CASSEAPDTGELFF | TGTGCCAGCAGTGAAGCGCCAGACACCGGGGAGCTGTTTTTT
TRBJ1-1 | NA | TRBD1 | TRBV6-4 | CASPGGANTEAFF | TGTGCCAGCCCAGGGGGGGCGAACACTGAAGCTTTCTTT
TRBJ1-1 | NA | NA | TRBV18 | CASSPGGVAFF | TGTGCCAGCTCACCAGGGGGGGTCGCTTTCTTT
TRBJ2-3 | once | TRBD2 | TRBV4-1 | CASSQGAGTSGGASTDTQYF | TGCGCCAGCAGCCAAGGCGCCGGGACTAGCGGGGGCGCCTCCACAGATACGCAGTATTTT
TRBJ1-2 | NA | TRBD1 | TRBV11-2 | CASSPQGGNYGYTF | TGTGCCAGCAGCCCCCAGGGGGGGAACTATGGCTACACCTTC
TRBJ2-2 | NA | NA | TRBV5-1 | CASSLDLSGVANTGELFF | TGCGCCAGCAGCTTGGACCTTAGCGGAGTAGCGAACACCGGGGAGCTGTTTTTT
TRBJ1-1 | NA | NA | TRBV25-1 | CASSTSRVSTEAFF | TGTGCCAGCAGTACCTCCAGGGTTAGCACTGAAGCTTTCTTT
TRBJ2-1 | once | TRBD1 | TRBV10-1 | CASSWDREGYNEQFF | TGCGCCAGCAGTTGGGACAGGGAGGGCTACAATGAGCAGTTCTTC
TRBJ2-3 | NA | TRBD1 | TRBV19 | CASSGTGGPTDTQYF | TGTGCCAGTAGTGGGACAGGGGGACCCACAGATACGCAGTATTTT
TRBJ1-5 | NA | NA | TRBV30 | CAWSEARTGQPQHF | TGTGCCTGGAGTGAAGCCCGAACGGGTCAGCCCCAGCATTTT
TRBJ1-2 | NA | NA | TRBV6-1 | CASSEEDGGSSGYTF | TGTGCCAGCAGTGAAGAGGACGGGGGTTCAAGCGGCTACACCTTC
TRBJ2-7 | NA | TRBD1 | TRBV30 | CAWRFGTGDYEQYF | TGTGCCTGGAGGTTTGGGACAGGGGATTACGAGCAGTACTTC
TRBJ2-3 | NA | NA | TRBV9 | CASSVVPRDTQYF | TGTGCCAGCAGCGTAGTACCCCGGGATACGCAGTATTTT
TRBJ2-2 | NA | TRBD1 | TRBV9 | CASSPRPRDRGVTGELFF | TGTGCCAGCAGCCCGCGACCCCGGGACAGGGGAGTAACCGGGGAGCTGTTTTTT
TRBJ2-3 | NA | NA | TRBV9 | CASSVGTGTTDTQYF | TGTGCCAGCAGCGTAGGTACAGGGACGACAGATACGCAGTATTTT
TRBJ2-1 | once | NA | TRBV18 | CASSPHPSNEQFF | TGTGCCAGCTCACCTCACCCCTCCAATGAGCAGTTCTTC
TRBJ1-6 | NA | NA | TRBV6-1 | CASRTNSPLHF | TGTGCCAGCAGGACGAATTCACCCCTCCACTTT
TRBJ1-1 | once | NA | TRBV7-9 | CASSLGPIPQGNTEAFF | TGTGCCAGCAGCTTAGGGCCCATCCCGCAGGGGAACACTGAAGCTTTCTTT
TRBJ2-7 | once | TRBD2 | TRBV13 | CASSATSGGTYEQYF | TGTGCCAGCAGCGCTACTAGCGGGGGTACCTACGAGCAGTACTTC
TRBJ1-5 | NA | NA | TRBV21-1 | CASSKEGSDRGNQPQHF | TGTGCCAGCAGCAAAGAAGGGTCCGACAGGGGGAACCAGCCCCAGCATTTT
TRBJ2-7 | once | NA | TRBV7-6 | CASSAGQPYEQYF | TGTGCCAGCAGCGCTGGACAGCCATACGAGCAGTACTTC
TRBJ1-1 | NA | NA | TRBV19 | CASTTPPGGRDTEAFF | TGTGCCAGTACCACACCCCCGGGGGGGCGGGACACTGAAGCTTTCTTT
TRBJ1-2 | NA | TRBD1 | TRBV9 | CASSASSGGSYGYTF | TGTGCCAGCAGCGCCTCTTCAGGGGGAAGCTATGGCTACACCTTC
TRBJ2-7 | NA | NA | TRBV27 | CASSLDSSYEQYF | TGTGCCAGCAGCCTGGACAGCTCCTACGAGCAGTACTTC
TRBJ2-5 | NA | NA | TRBV14 | CASSQSWEVGETQYF | TGTGCCAGCAGCCAGAGCTGGGAAGTAGGAGAGACCCAGTACTTC
TRBJ1-2 | NA | NA | TRBV6-6 | CASSYSDVVDGGYTF | TGTGCCAGCAGTTACTCGGACGTCGTAGACGGGGGCTACACCTTC
TRBJ1-1 | NA | NA | TRBV30 | CSLDRRNTEAFF | TGTTCCTTGGACAGACGGAACACTGAAGCTTTCTTT
TRBJ1-2 | NA | TRBD1 | TRBV27 | CATWDSLYGYTF | TGTGCCACCTGGGACAGCCTCTATGGCTACACCTTC
TRBJ2-7 | NA | NA | TRBV19 | CASSIWDGAYEQYF | TGTGCCAGTAGTATATGGGACGGAGCCTACGAGCAGTACTTC
TRBJ1-1 | few | NA | TRBV27 | CASWGGWNTEAFF | TGTGCCAGCTGGGGGGGGTGGAACACTGAAGCTTTCTTT
TRBJ2-7 | NA | NA | TRBV2 | CASQEYYEQYF | TGTGCCAGCCAAGAGTACTACGAGCAGTACTTC
TRBJ1-3 | NA | NA | TRBV7-2 | CASSLDEATIYF | TGTGCCAGCAGCTTAGATGAGGCCACCATATATTTT
TRBJ2-2 | NA | NA | TRBV7-2 | CASSLRGGDNTGELFF | TGTGCCAGCAGCTTAAGGGGGGGAGATAACACCGGGGAGCTGTTTTTT
TRBJ2-1 | NA | NA | TRBV12-5 | CASGGGYNEQFF | TGTGCTAGTGGTGGGGGCTACAATGAGCAGTTCTTC